This T cell receptor beta chain was sequenced during a study of T cell repertoires in cytomegalovirus infection (dated by TCRdb to about 2019). At the level of the whole study: Because public TCR beta signatures pointed to carriage of CMV infection together with the matching HLA type, the HLA type of each donor mattered for the analysis. Paper-wide results and their limitations: Carriers of CMV infection plus the relevant HLA type were discriminated by the cumulative frequency of public TCR beta family members in the study cohort and in an independent 352-donor cohort. In the ex vivo response, HLA-C-restricted CMV-specific TCR beta clonotypes were dominant, and in two of eight donors the single most frequent clonotype came from this HLA-C-restricted group.

Compared with germline, V lacks 1 base and J lacks 2 bases; bases without a gene match: 7. CDR1 and CDR2 are read off the germline V gene as SGHTA and FQGNSA. Inclusive of the bounding cysteine and phenylalanine, the CDR3 is 17 residues long. Here the CDR3 DNA is all that survives: 51 bases in frame from base 1. The sample holds many counts of this clonotype. The target of this receptor is not known. Base qualities are missing; no much larger clone stands one base away. The reads were generated on an Illumina HiSeq 1500. TCRdb passed the public sequencing reads through fastp at Q25 and MiXCR, retaining productive beta sequences. Each CDR3 protein appears once, grouped with its most common genes and DNA. The sample includes around 740,000 distinct CDR3 sequences, with roughly 35% observed a single time. About 2.8% of the sample rests with the top ten.

The TCR was taken from a human donor in good health (CMV status not recorded). Some clones in this sample may be carry-over from other donors' samples. The rearrangement joined TRBV7-2 to TRBJ2-3, and TRBD2 matches 9 of the central bases. Sequenced: PBMCs. The nucleotide sequence reads as follows: TGTGCCAGCAGCTTAGTGGCCAGCGGGGGGTTCACAGATACGCAGTATTTT. Its translation is CASSLVASGGFTDTQYF.